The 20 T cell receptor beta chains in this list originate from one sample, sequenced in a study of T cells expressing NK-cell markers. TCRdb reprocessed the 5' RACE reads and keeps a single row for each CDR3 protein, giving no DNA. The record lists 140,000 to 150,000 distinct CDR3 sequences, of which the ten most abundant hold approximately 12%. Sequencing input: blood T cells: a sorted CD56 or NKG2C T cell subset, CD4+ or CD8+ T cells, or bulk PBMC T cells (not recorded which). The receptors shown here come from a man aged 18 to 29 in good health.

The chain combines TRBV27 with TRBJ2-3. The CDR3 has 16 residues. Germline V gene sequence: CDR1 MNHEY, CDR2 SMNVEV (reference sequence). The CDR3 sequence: CASSPRLGLGTDTQYF.

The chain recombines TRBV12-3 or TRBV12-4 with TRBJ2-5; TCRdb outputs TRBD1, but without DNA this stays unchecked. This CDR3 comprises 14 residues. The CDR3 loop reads CASSFGTVQETQYF.

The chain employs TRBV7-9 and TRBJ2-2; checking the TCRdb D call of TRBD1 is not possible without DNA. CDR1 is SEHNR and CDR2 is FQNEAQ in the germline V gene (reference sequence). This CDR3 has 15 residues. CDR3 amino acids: CASRFGTDKGGELFF.

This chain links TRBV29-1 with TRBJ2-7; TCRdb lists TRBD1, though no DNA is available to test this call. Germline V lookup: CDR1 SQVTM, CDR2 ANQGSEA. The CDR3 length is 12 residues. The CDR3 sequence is CSVTLGVDEQYF.

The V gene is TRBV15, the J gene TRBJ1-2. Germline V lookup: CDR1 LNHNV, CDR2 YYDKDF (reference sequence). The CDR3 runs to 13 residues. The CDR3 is CATSREGNYGYTF.

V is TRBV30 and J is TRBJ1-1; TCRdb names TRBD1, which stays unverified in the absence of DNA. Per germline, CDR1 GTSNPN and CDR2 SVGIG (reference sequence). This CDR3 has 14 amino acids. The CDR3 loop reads CAWSRGVPDTEAFF.

CDR3 residues: CASSGPDGYTF. V is TRBV2 and J is TRBJ1-2. The CDR3 is made up of 11 amino acids. Germline CDR1 and CDR2: SNHLY and FYNNEI. The complete variable domain, with remaining parts taken from reference TRBV2 and TRBJ1-2, reads EPEVTQTPSHQVTQMGQEVILRCVPISNHLYFYWYRQILGQKVEFLVSFYNNEISEKSEIFDDQFSVERPDGSNFTLKIRSTKLEDSAMYFCASSGPDGYTFGSGTRLTVV.

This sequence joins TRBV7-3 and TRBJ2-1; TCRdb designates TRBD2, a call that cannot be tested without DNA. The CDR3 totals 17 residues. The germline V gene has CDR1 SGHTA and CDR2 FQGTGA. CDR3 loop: CASSLSGTSGFYNEQFF.

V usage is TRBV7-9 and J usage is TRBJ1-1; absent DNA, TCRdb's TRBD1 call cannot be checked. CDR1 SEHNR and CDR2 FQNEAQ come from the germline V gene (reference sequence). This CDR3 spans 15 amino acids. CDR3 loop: CASSYPQGINTEAFF.

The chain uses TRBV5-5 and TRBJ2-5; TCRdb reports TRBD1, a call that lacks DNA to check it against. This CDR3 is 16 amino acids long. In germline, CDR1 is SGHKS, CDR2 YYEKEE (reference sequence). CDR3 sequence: CASSQGDRGPQETQYF.

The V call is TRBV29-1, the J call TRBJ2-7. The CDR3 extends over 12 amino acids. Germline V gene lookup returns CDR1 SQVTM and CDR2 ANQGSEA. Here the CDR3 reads CSVERDRMGQYF.

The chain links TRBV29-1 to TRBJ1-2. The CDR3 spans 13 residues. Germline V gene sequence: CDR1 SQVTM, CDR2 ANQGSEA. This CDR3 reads CSVVGGLKGGYTF.

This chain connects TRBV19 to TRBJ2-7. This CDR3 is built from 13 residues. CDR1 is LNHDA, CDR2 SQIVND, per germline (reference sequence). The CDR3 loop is CASSHDNPYEQYF.

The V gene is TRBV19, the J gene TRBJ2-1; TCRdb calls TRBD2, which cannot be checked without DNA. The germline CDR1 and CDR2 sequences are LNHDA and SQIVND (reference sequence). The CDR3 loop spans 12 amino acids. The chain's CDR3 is CASRAGYNEQFF. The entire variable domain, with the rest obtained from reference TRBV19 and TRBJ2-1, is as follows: DGGITQSPKYLFRKEGQNVTLSCEQNLNHDAMYWYRQDPGQGLRLIYYSQIVNDFQKGDIAEGYSVSREKKESFPLTVTSAQKNPTAFYLCASRAGYNEQFFGPGTRLTVL.

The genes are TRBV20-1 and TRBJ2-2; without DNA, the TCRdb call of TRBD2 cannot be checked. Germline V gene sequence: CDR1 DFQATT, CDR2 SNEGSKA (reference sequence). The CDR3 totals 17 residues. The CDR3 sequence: CSARDGITSGSTGELFF.

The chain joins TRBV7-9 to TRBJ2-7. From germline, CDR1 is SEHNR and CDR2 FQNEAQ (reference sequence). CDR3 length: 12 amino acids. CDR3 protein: CASSSSPYEQYF.

CDR3 region: CASSSLAFSTDTQYF. The chain links TRBV12-3 or TRBV12-4 to TRBJ2-3; the D gene TCRdb calls, TRBD2, cannot be checked with no DNA. The CDR3 has 15 residues.

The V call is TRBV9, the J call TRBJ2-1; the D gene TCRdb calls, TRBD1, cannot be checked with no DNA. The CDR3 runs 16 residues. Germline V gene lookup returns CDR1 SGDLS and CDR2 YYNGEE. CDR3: CASSVGGGGSYNEQFF.

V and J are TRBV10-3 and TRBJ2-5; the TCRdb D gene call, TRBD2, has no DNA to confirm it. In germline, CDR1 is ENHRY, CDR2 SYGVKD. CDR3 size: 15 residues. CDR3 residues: CAISDVASGIETQYF.

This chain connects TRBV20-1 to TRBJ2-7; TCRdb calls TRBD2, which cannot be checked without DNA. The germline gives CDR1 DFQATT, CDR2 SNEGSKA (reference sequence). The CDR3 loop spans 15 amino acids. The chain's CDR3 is CSARDLGLAHLEQYF.